Below are 17 T cell receptor beta chains sequenced from a single sample in a study of T cells in Graves' hyperthyroidism and ophthalmopathy. Using RNA transcripts as the source, TCR beta CDR3 regions were amplified. The TCR CDR3 first-round RT-PCR relied on the HTBI primer set. TCRdb ran MiXCR on the multiplex PCR reads and lists one entry per CDR3 protein. The sample lists about 570,000 distinct CDR3 sequences, 35% to 55% occurring once. Sequencing input: peripheral blood or thyroid tissue (not recorded which). These receptors originate from an adult woman with Graves' disease, either hyperthyroidism or ophthalmopathy (not recorded which).

This chain joins TRBV5-6 and TRBJ1-2, with 7 bases that match TRBD1. This CDR3 has 15 residues. Germline V lookup: CDR1 SGHDT, CDR2 YYEEEE. Trimming took 3 bases from V and 0 from J; bases not matched to a gene: 5. The CDR3 spells CASSSGQITNYGYTF. CDR3 bases: TGTGCCAGCAGCTCGGGACAGATAACTAACTATGGCTACACCTTC.

As for this clonotype: Sequence at one end of the junction differs from germline and may be a read error. V and J are TRBV2 and TRBJ2-2; 8 nucleotides agree with TRBD2. The CDR3 has 15 residues. Germline CDR1 reads SNHLY; CDR2 reads FYNNEI. CDR3 in amino acids: CASSEIGAGDGEQFF. The DNA of the CDR3 is TGTGCCAGCAGTGAGATCGGAGCGGGAGATGGTGAGCAGTTTTTT.

This clonotype has only a few counts. CDR3 sequence: CSATTSAQETQYF. CDR3 DNA: TGCAGTGCAACAACTAGCGCCCAAGAGACCCAGTACTTC. The J gene is TRBJ2-5, the V gene TRBV20-1; 7 bases match TRBD2. Germline V gene lookup returns CDR1 DFQATT and CDR2 SNEGSKA (reference sequence). The CDR3 is 13 amino acids. The V segment lost 6 bases and the J segment 1 base; nucleotides outside the gene matches: 5.

The chain recombines TRBV20-1 with TRBJ2-5, with D possibly called TRBD1 or TRBD2 (5 bases each). Germline CDR1 and CDR2: DFQATT and SNEGSKA (reference sequence). Between the trimmed V and J ends, which lost 1 base and 1 base, there was a span of 7 bases. The CDR3 consists of 13 residues. The CDR3 reads CSARAGPQETQYF. The CDR3 DNA follows: TGCAGTGCTAGAGCGGGACCCCAAGAGACCCAGTACTTC.

The chain recombines TRBV2 with TRBJ1-2, with 11 bases matching TRBD1. This CDR3 has 14 residues. CDR1 and CDR2 (germline): SNHLY, FYNNEI. V was clipped by 4 bases and J by 4 bases; unmatched bases: 2. As DNA, the CDR3 is TGTGCCAGCAGTGCCGGGACAGGGGGCTATGGCTACACCTTC. It yields the protein CASSAGTGGYGYTF.

There are a few counts of this clonotype. The genes are TRBV7-9 and TRBJ2-2, with 10 nucleotides matching TRBD2. Unmatched junction bases numbered 14, after V lost 2 bases and J lost 5 bases. Germline loops: CDR1 SEHNR, CDR2 FQNEAQ (reference sequence). CDR3 length equals 19 residues. This CDR3 reads CASSLIPFLAGEMTGELFF. The CDR3 nucleotides read TGTGCCAGCAGCTTAATTCCCTTCCTAGCGGGGGAAATGACCGGGGAGCTGTTTTTT.

V is TRBV3-1 and J is TRBJ2-7; a weak D match, TRBD2 (6 bases). Germline V gene data show CDR1 as LGHDT and CDR2 as YNNKEL (reference sequence). CDR3 length equals 15 residues. The V end lost 2 bases, the J end lost 6 bases, and 17 bases lay between the germline ends. CDR3 amino acids: CASSQRGTAGSEQYF. The CDR3 region has the DNA TGTGCCAGCAGCCAACGGGGGACTGCGGGTAGCGAGCAGTACTTC.

J is TRBJ1-2 and V is TRBV11-2; no reliable D call. CDR1 is SGHAT and CDR2 is FQNNGV in the germline V gene. Trimming stripped 5 bases from V and 4 bases from J, with 20 bases between. This CDR3 region has 16 residues. This CDR3 reads CASSEFMGREGYGYTF. CDR3 bases: TGTGCCAGCAGCGAATTTATGGGGAGGGAAGGCTATGGCTACACCTTC.

V usage is TRBV20-1 and J usage is TRBJ2-5; 8 bases are a match to TRBD2. There are 13 residues in the CDR3. After removal of 4 bases from V and 9 bases from J, the junction contained 10 bases not matched to a gene. Germline values: CDR1 DFQATT, CDR2 SNEGSKA (reference sequence). CDR3 sequence (DNA): TGCAGTGCTACCCGGGGGGGGGATCAGCCCCAGTACTTC. Its translation: CSATRGGDQPQYF.

This clonotype occurred a few times. The chain has TRBV5-1 and TRBJ2-5, with no clear D. Germline V gene sequence: CDR1 SGHRS, CDR2 YFSETQ. V was trimmed by 0 bases and J by 3 bases, leaving 6 bases between them. The CDR3 is made up of 13 amino acids. In DNA form, the CDR3 reads TGCGCCAGCAGCTTGGACTGGAAAGAGACCCAGTACTTC. It yields the protein CASSLDWKETQYF.

The chain is built from TRBV9 and TRBJ1-2; D is unclear. This CDR3 is 13 amino acids long. Germline V gives CDR1 SGDLS, CDR2 YYNGEE. Trimming removed 0 bases at V and 7 bases at J, with 10 bases between. CDR3 sequence (DNA): TGTGCCAGCAGCGTAGACACGGTCTCTGGCTACACCTTC. This translates into CASSVDTVSGYTF.

This clonotype has a count of ten or more. The chain carries TRBV6-6 and TRBJ1-2, with D possibly being TRBD1 (5 bases). The CDR3 is 15 amino acids. Germline V CDR1 and CDR2: MNHNY, SVGAGI (reference sequence). V was trimmed by 2 bases and J by 8 bases, leaving 18 bases between them. The CDR3 region has the DNA TGTGCCAGCAGTTACCCGGAAGGGGAGGCCGGGGGCTACACCTTC. The encoded protein is CASSYPEGEAGGYTF.

This clonotype was detected ten times or more. The V gene is TRBV6-1, the J gene TRBJ1-2; D is ambiguous. This CDR3 contains 13 residues. CDR1 MNHNS and CDR2 SASEGT come from the germline V gene. V lost 6 bases and J 2 bases, leaving 10 bases between the germline ends. CDR3 nucleotide sequence: TGTGCCAGCAGCGTCGGTAGGAACTATGGCTACACCTTC. Its translation: CASSVGRNYGYTF.

J is TRBJ1-5 and V is TRBV20-1; 9 bases match TRBD1. The ends lost 6 bases at V and 11 bases at J; junction bases unmatched: 14. The CDR3 contains 14 residues. Germline-derived CDR1 and CDR2 are DFQATT and SNEGSKA (reference sequence). CDR3 amino acids: CSAELTGGSKTQHF. In nucleotides, the CDR3 is TGCAGTGCCGAGCTAACAGGGGGCTCGAAGACCCAGCATTTT.

The chain is built from TRBV20-1 and TRBJ2-2; 9 bases align to TRBD1. Germline trimming cut 6 bases from V and 6 bases from J; bases unmatched to any gene: 14. This CDR3 spans 16 amino acids. Germline V lookup: CDR1 DFQATT, CDR2 SNEGSKA (reference sequence). The CDR3 protein is CSAYPGTGNSAGELFF. DNA for the CDR3: TGCAGTGCGTACCCCGGGACAGGGAATTCCGCCGGGGAGCTGTTTTTT.

This clonotype was recorded many times. The CDR3 loop is CASSQSASWGGNQPQHF. The CDR3 nucleotides are TGCGCCAGCAGCCAAAGCGCTTCTTGGGGGGGGAATCAGCCCCAGCATTTT. The V and J genes are TRBV4-1 and TRBJ1-5, with a weak D call TRBD1 (5 bases). V lost 2 bases, J lost 4 bases, and 18 bases lay in between. The CDR3 contains 17 residues. CDR1 is MGHRA and CDR2 is YSYEKL in the germline V gene.

The rearrangement uses TRBV10-3 and TRBJ1-5; 9 bases match TRBD1. Germline CDR1 is ENHRY and CDR2 is SYGVKD. The ends lost 0 bases at V and 0 bases at J; junction bases unmatched: 9. The CDR3 extends over 19 amino acids. DNA of the CDR3: TGTGCCATCAGTGAGTCGGGACAGGGAACTCCCCTTAGCAATCAGCCCCAGCATTTT. This gives the protein CAISESGQGTPLSNQPQHF.